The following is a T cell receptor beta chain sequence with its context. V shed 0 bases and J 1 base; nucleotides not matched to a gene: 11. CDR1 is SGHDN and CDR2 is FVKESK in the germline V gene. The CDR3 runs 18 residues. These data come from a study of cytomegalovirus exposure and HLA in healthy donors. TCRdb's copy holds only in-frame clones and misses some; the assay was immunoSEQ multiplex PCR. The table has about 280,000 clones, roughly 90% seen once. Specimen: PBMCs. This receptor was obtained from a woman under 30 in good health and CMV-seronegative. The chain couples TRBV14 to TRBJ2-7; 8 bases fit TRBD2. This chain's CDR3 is CASSQEGDSGTTSYEQYF. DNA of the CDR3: TGTGCCAGCAGCCAAGAAGGGGATAGCGGGACCACTTCCTACGAGCAGTACTTC.